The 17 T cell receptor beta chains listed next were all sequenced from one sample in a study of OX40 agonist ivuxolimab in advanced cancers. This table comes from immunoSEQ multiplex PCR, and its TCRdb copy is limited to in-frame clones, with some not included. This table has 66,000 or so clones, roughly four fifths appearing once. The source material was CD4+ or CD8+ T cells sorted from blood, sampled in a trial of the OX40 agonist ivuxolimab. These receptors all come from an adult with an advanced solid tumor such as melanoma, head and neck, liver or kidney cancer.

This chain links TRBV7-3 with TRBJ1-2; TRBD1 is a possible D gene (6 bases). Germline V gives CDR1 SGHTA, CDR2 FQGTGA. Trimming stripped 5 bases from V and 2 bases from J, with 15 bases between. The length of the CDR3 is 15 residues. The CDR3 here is CASSPQGGANYGYTF. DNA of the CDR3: TGTGCCAGCAGCCCACAGGGAGGGGCCAACTATGGCTACACCTTC. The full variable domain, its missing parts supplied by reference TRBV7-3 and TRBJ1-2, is GAGVSQTPSNKVTEKGKYVELRCDPISGHTALYWYRQSLGQGPEFLIYFQGTGAADDSGLPNDRFFAVRPEGSVSTLKIQRTERGDSAVYLCASSPQGGANYGYTFGSGTRLTVV.

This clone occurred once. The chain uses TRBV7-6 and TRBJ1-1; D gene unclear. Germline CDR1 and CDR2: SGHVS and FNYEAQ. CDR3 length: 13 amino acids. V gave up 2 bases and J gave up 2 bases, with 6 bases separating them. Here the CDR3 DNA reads TGTGCCAGCAGCTTAACAAGAAACACTGAAGCTTTCTTT. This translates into CASSLTRNTEAFF.

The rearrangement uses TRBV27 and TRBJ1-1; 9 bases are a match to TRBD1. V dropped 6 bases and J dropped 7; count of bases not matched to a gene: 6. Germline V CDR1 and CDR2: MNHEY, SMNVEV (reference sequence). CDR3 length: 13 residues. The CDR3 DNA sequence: TGTGCCAGCAGCCGGACAGGGGCCATTGAAGCTTTCTTT. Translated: CASSRTGAIEAFF.

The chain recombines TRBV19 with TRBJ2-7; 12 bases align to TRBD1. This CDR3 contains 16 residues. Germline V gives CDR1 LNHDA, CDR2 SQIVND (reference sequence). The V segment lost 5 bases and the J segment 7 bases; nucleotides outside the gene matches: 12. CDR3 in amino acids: CASSLEWGQGAREQYF. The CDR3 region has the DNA TGTGCCAGTAGTCTTGAGTGGGGACAGGGGGCGCGAGAGCAGTACTTC.

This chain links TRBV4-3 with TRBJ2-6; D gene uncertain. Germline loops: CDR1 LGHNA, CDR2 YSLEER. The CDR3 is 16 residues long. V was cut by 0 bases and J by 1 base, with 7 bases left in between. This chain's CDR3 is CASSQDPRSGANVLTF. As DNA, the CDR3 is TGCGCCAGCAGCCAAGATCCCAGATCTGGGGCCAACGTCCTGACTTTC.

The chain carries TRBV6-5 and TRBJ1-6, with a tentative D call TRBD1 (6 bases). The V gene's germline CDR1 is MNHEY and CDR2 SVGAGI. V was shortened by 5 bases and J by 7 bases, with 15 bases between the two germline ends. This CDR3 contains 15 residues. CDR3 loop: CASSNGQLLNSPLHF. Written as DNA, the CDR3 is TGTGCCAGCAGTAACGGACAGCTACTGAATTCACCCCTCCACTTT.

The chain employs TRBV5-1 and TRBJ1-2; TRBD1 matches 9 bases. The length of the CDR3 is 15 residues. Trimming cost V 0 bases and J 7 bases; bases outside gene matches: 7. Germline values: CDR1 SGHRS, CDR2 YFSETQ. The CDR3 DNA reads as TGCGCCAGCAGCTTGGCCGGGGACAGGGATGGTGGCTACACCTTC. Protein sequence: CASSLAGDRDGGYTF.

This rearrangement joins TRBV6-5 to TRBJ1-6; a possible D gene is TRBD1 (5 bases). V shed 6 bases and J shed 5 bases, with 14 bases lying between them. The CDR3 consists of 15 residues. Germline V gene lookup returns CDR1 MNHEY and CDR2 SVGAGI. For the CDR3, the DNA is TGTGCCAGCAGAGTGGGGGGGTCCAATAATTCACCCCTCCACTTT. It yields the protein CASRVGGSNNSPLHF.

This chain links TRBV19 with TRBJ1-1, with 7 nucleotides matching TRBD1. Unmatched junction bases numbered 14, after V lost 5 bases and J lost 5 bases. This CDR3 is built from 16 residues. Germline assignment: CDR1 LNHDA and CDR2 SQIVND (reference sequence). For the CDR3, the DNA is TGTGCCAGTAGTCCACAGACAGGGTTGAGAACGACTGAAGCTTTCTTT. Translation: CASSPQTGLRTTEAFF.

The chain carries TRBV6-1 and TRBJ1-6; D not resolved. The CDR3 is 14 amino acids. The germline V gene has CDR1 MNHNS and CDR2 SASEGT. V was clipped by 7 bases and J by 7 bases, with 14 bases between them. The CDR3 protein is CASILWGVNSPLHF. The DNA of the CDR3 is TGTGCCAGCATCCTTTGGGGTGTGAATTCACCCCTCCACTTT.

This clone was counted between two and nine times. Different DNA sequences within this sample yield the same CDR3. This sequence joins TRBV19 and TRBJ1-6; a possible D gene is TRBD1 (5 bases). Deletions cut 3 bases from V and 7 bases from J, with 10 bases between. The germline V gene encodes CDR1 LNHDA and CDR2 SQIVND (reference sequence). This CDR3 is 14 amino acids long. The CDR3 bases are TGTGCCAGTAGTATCGGGGGGGGGAATTCACCCCTCCACTTT. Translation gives CASSIGGGNSPLHF.

The CDR3 sequence is CASSLTGISSYEQYF. The CDR3 DNA sequence: TGTGCCAGCAGTTTAACAGGGATTAGCTCCTACGAGCAGTACTTC. V is TRBV2 and J is TRBJ2-7; D may be TRBD1 (6 bases). The CDR3 covers 15 residues. Germline V gene sequence: CDR1 SNHLY, CDR2 FYNNEI. Trimming cost V 5 bases and J 0 bases, with 14 bases left between them.

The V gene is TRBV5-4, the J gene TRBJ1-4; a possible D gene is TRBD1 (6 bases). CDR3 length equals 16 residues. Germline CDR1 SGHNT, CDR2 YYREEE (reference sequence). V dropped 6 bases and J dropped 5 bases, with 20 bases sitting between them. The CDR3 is CASTPDGGQGNEKLFF. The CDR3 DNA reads TGTGCCAGCACTCCTGACGGTGGGCAGGGGAATGAAAAACTGTTTTTT.

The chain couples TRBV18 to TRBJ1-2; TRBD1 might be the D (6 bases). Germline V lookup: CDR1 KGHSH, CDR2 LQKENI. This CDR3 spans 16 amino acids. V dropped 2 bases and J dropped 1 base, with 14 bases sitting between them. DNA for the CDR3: TGTGCCAGCTCACCAAACCCGGGACACAATAACTATGGCTACACCTTC. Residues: CASSPNPGHNNYGYTF.

The CDR3 region has the DNA TGTGCCCTATCCCCAGGGTACATGAACACTGAAGCTTTCTTT. Translated: CALSPGYMNTEAFF. The chain recombines TRBV6-6 with TRBJ1-1; D might be TRBD1 (5 bases). The CDR3 sequence is 14 residues long. Germline loops: CDR1 MNHNY, CDR2 SVGAGI (reference sequence). Trimming took 11 bases from V and 0 from J, leaving 16 bases between them.

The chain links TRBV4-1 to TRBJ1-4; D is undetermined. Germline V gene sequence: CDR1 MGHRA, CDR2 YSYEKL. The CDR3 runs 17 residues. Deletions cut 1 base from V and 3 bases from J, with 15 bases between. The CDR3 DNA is TGCGCCAGCAGCCAAGGTCTTGCAGGTAGTTCTAATGAAAAACTGTTTTTT. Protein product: CASSQGLAGSSNEKLFF.

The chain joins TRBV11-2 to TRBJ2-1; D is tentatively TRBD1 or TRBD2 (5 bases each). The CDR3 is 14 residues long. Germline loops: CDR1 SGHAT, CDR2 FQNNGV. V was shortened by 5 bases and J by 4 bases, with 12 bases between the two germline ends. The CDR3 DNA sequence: TGTGCCAGCAGCCTCGGGACGCGGTACAATGAGCAGTTCTTC. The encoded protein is CASSLGTRYNEQFF.